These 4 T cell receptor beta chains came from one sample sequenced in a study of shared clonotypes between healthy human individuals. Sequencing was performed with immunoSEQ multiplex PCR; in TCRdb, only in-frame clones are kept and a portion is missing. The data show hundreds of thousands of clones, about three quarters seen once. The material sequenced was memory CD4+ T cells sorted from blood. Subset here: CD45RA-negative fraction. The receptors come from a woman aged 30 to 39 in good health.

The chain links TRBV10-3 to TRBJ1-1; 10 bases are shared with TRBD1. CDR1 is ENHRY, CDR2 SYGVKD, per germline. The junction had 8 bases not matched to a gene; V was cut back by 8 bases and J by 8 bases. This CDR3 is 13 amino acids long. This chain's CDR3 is CAIRSTGGLEAFF. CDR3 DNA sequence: TGTGCCATCCGATCGACAGGGGGCTTAGAAGCTTTCTTT.

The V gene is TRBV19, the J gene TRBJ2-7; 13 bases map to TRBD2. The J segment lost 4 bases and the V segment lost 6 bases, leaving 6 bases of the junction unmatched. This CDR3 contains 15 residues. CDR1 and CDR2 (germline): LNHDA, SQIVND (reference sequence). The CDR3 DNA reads TGTGCCAGTAGCGAAACTAGCGGGAGGGCGTACGAGCAGTACTTC. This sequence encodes CASSETSGRAYEQYF.

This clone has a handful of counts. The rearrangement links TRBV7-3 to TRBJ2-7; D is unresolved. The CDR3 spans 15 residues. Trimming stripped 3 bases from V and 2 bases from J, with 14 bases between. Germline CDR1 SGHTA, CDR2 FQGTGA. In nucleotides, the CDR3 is TGTGCCAGCAGCTTTCCCCCAAGGCCCCCCTACGAGCAGTACTTC. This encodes CASSFPPRPPYEQYF.

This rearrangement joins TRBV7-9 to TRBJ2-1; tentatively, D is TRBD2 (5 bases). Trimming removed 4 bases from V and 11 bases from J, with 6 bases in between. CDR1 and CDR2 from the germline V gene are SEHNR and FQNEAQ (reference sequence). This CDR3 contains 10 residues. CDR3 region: CASSSTKQFF. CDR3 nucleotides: TGTGCCAGCAGCTCGACTAAGCAGTTCTTC.